This T cell receptor beta chain was recorded in a study of control samples from healthy donors and cancer patients. Repertoires were generated with immunoSEQ multiplex PCR, while TCRdb's copy carries only in-frame clones and drops some. Of about 130,000 clones listed, about 88% were seen once; the top ten hold roughly 3.2%. This clone was seen a few times. The V end lost 5 bases, the J end lost 7 bases, and 21 bases lay between the germline ends. This CDR3 region has 14 residues. Germline-derived CDR1 and CDR2 are SQVTM and ANQGSEA. The chain links TRBV29-1 to TRBJ2-7; D uncertain. The sequence derives from a man aged 45-65 years in good health. Sample: blood. CDR3 residues: CSVWESRPLGEQYF. The CDR3 coding sequence is TGCAGCGTTTGGGAAAGCAGGCCGCTAGGAGAGCAGTACTTC.